Listed below are T cell receptor beta chains from one sample, sequenced in a study of blood T cell repertoires in COVID-19. Sequencing used immunoSEQ multiplex PCR; TCRdb keeps in-frame clones, though not all of them. Altogether fewer than 200,000 clones are present, 70% to 85% being singletons, with the ten largest covering 6.5% to 8.5%. Sample: peripheral blood. These receptors all stem from a woman aged 40 to 49 with COVID-19, enrolled during active disease. The conserved cysteine and the conserved F or W are not part of the CDR3 here.

v_gene: TRBV18; j_gene: TRBJ1-2; len: 11; CDR3aa: ASSPPNKGEYT
v_gene: TRBV12-3/TRBV12-4; j_gene: TRBJ1-1; len: 11; CDR3aa: ASRGQIYTEAF
v_gene: TRBV27; j_gene: TRBJ1-1; len: 9; CDR3aa: ASSRGTEAF
v_gene: TRBV2; j_gene: TRBJ2-6; len: 12; CDR3aa: AGTRGLGANVLT
v_gene: TRBV28; j_gene: TRBJ2-7; len: 11; CDR3aa: ASLRDLNYEQY
v_gene: TRBV7-6; j_gene: TRBJ2-3; len: 14; CDR3aa: ASSTRGAQGTDTQY
v_gene: TRBV6-2/TRBV6-3; j_gene: TRBJ1-2; len: 13; CDR3aa: ASSTRDITLYGYT
v_gene: TRBV29-1; j_gene: TRBJ1-4; len: 11; CDR3aa: SVEGGRGEKLF
v_gene: TRBV7-8; j_gene: TRBJ2-3; len: 15; CDR3aa: ASSLPQAGPITDTQY
v_gene: TRBV13; j_gene: TRBJ1-6; len: 15; CDR3aa: ASSLRGQGVGNSPLH
v_gene: TRBV19; j_gene: TRBJ1-4; len: 11; CDR3aa: ASIAGPNEKLF
v_gene: TRBV30; j_gene: TRBJ2-3; len: 12; CDR3aa: AWVKMGWTDTQY
v_gene: TRBV7-2; j_gene: TRBJ2-1; len: 11; CDR3aa: ASSLAQNNEQF
v_gene: TRBV2; j_gene: TRBJ1-5; len: 13; CDR3aa: ASRARSQGNQPQH
v_gene: TRBV5-1; j_gene: TRBJ1-2; len: 14; CDR3aa: ASSANRDRRTYGYT
v_gene: TRBV6-5; j_gene: TRBJ2-6; len: 11; CDR3aa: AVSSSGANVLT
v_gene: TRBV5-4; j_gene: TRBJ2-1; len: 15; CDR3aa: ASSLELASSSYNEQF
v_gene: TRBV6-6; j_gene: TRBJ2-6; len: 16; CDR3aa: ASSRPRTGSSGANVLT
v_gene: TRBV24-1; j_gene: TRBJ2-1; len: 13; CDR3aa: ATSDPGSPYNEQF
v_gene: TRBV3-1/TRBV3-2; j_gene: TRBJ2-2; len: 11; CDR3aa: ASSDRFTGELF
v_gene: TRBV15; j_gene: TRBJ1-1; len: 14; CDR3aa: ATSRAAVPMNTEAF
v_gene: TRBV7-9; j_gene: TRBJ1-5; len: 14; CDR3aa: ASSLGGQGSVQPQH
v_gene: TRBV27; j_gene: TRBJ1-6; len: 18; CDR3aa: ASSLRLAFLGGLKDSPLH
v_gene: TRBV5-3; j_gene: TRBJ1-1; len: 13; CDR3aa: ARSTNRGLNTEAF
v_gene: TRBV6-7; j_gene: TRBJ1-1; len: 15; CDR3aa: ASTWGLHRSGNTEAF
v_gene: TRBV2; j_gene: TRBJ1-2; len: 12; CDR3aa: ASSWDRGNRGYT
v_gene: TRBV5-1; j_gene: TRBJ2-2; len: 13; CDR3aa: ASAGNTMNTGELF
v_gene: TRBV14; j_gene: TRBJ1-1; len: 10; CDR3aa: ASSQDSTIAF
v_gene: TRBV19; j_gene: TRBJ2-7; len: 13; CDR3aa: ASRPTGIGTYEQY
v_gene: TRBV11-2; j_gene: TRBJ2-7; len: 14; CDR3aa: ASSLALGSGRYEQY
v_gene: TRBV3-1/TRBV3-2; j_gene: TRBJ2-4; len: 16; CDR3aa: ASSRRPGGGAAKNIQY
v_gene: TRBV15; j_gene: TRBJ2-1; len: 13; CDR3aa: ATSTGTSGRREQF
v_gene: TRBV7-3; j_gene: TRBJ2-1; len: 11; CDR3aa: ASSLTPDNEQF
v_gene: TRBV19; j_gene: TRBJ2-1; len: 14; CDR3aa: ASSPTSAGGYNEQF
v_gene: TRBV11-2; j_gene: TRBJ2-7; len: 12; CDR3aa: ASSPDGGTYEQY
v_gene: TRBV29-1; j_gene: TRBJ1-5; len: 11; CDR3aa: SVQGFDNQPQH
v_gene: TRBV11-2; j_gene: TRBJ2-2; len: 11; CDR3aa: ASSLDLGGVLF
v_gene: TRBV4-2; j_gene: TRBJ1-5; len: 14; CDR3aa: ASSQEAQNPNQPQH
v_gene: TRBV29-1; j_gene: TRBJ1-2; len: 12; CDR3aa: SVRGTLANYGYT
v_gene: TRBV2; j_gene: TRBJ2-1; len: 12; CDR3aa: ASSDRGTFNEQF
v_gene: TRBV7-3; j_gene: TRBJ2-5; len: 11; CDR3aa: ARGLAEQETQY
v_gene: TRBV29-1; j_gene: TRBJ1-5; len: 10; CDR3aa: SVGQTNQPQH
v_gene: TRBV6-1; j_gene: TRBJ2-3; len: 14; CDR3aa: ASSVVSGGWADTQY
v_gene: TRBV7-8; j_gene: TRBJ1-4; len: 14; CDR3aa: ASSGGQGTLNEKLF
v_gene: TRBV3-1/TRBV3-2; j_gene: TRBJ1-5; len: 13; CDR3aa: ASSQSTNRNQPQH
v_gene: TRBV7-9; j_gene: TRBJ2-1; len: 13; CDR3aa: ASRRTSGSWNEQF
v_gene: TRBV19; j_gene: TRBJ1-5; len: 11; CDR3aa: ASSGQGAQPQH
v_gene: TRBV7-2; j_gene: TRBJ1-3; len: 10; CDR3aa: ASSLQGNTIY
v_gene: TRBV7-9; j_gene: TRBJ2-7; len: 16; CDR3aa: ASSFWAGTGEIPYEQY
v_gene: TRBV11-2; j_gene: TRBJ2-5; len: 12; CDR3aa: ASSPDRGWETQY
v_gene: TRBV30; j_gene: TRBJ2-2; len: 11; CDR3aa: AWRLVRVGELF
v_gene: TRBV29-1; j_gene: TRBJ2-5; len: 12; CDR3aa: SVVGQLARETQY
v_gene: TRBV9; j_gene: TRBJ2-3; len: 13; CDR3aa: ASSVGSGSTDTQY